Given below is one T cell receptor beta chain in context. Its target is not known. This CDR3 region has 14 residues. V dropped 8 bases and J dropped 8 bases, with 21 bases sitting between them. Using RNA template, CDR3s of TCR alpha and beta were amplified with iRepertoire arm-PCR. Input was roughly 95-400 ng of tissue mRNA or PBMC total RNA. Each CDR3 protein is one row after TCRdb ran MiXCR on the multiplex PCR reads. The repertoire holds 100,000 to 150,000 distinct CDR3 sequences, with 24% as singletons. This sample is drawn from a study of glioma-infiltrating T cells. Study conclusions and caveats: CDR3 overlap between tissue and blood was very small. Gliomas, especially low-grade, showed above-expected tissue-blood divergence; non-neoplastic patients showed below.

This sequence was found in a human donor with low-grade glioma or glioblastoma, undergoing nonglioma brain surgery, or in good health (not recorded which). The sample comprised glioma tissue, nonneoplastic brain tissue, or PBMCs (not recorded which). J is TRBJ1-2 and V is TRBV12-3 or TRBV12-4, with D possibly being TRBD1 (6 bases). The CDR3 region is CASGQGSPYGGYTF. In DNA form, the CDR3 reads TGTGCCAGCGGCCAGGGGAGCCCCTATGGAGGCTACACCTTC.